This TCR beta chain was sequenced during a study of cytomegalovirus exposure and HLA in healthy donors. At the level of the study: Early released data comprised 80 million or so unique TCRs from HLA-typed donors.

Notes on the study in general: Analysis was carried out at a later point, and it linked a missense DCLRE1C variant to TCR beta V- and J-gene trimming. Using the classifier, cytomegalovirus status was reportedly diagnosed with high specificity and sensitivity.

In its sample, this clone was seen a few times. Its matching antigen is unknown. 13 Jbeta primers and 60 Vbeta primers were used for the PCR. TCRdb's copy holds only in-frame clones and misses some; the assay was immunoSEQ multiplex PCR. The sample has about 160,000 clones, approximately 67% seen once. The CDR3 covers 14 residues. Germline-derived CDR1 and CDR2 are MNHEY and SVGAGI. Trimming shortened V by 8 bases and J by 0 bases, and 12 bases separated the two germline ends. The gene calls are TRBV6-5 and TRBJ2-3, with D possibly being TRBD1 (6 bases). The sample consisted of PBMCs. This TCR was sampled from a young woman in good health and CMV-seropositive. The CDR3 loop is CASGMDRSTDTQYF. CDR3 nucleotide sequence: TGTGCCAGCGGGATGGACAGAAGCACAGATACGCAGTATTTT.